One and the same sample provided the 28 T cell receptor beta chains below, sequenced in a study of regulatory T cells in long-lasting Graves disease. The TCR beta library used iRepertoire HTBI primers with Arm-PCR amplification of CDR3. TCRdb called the multiplex PCR reads again in MiXCR, with one record for every CDR3 protein. The sample holds about 450,000 distinct CDR3 sequences, about 25% seen once. The sample's time point: persistent/refractory GD, antithyroid drugs over 5 years with positive TRAb. PBMC RNA was the source of the TCR library. The specimen comprised peripheral blood mononuclear cells (PBMCs), sampled when the disease was refractory, from a patient treated with antithyroid drugs. The receptors shown here come from a female donor with Graves disease.

This clonotype has only a few counts. V and J are TRBV20-1 and TRBJ1-5; 12 positions agree with TRBD1. There are 16 residues in the CDR3. Germline lookup yields CDR1 DFQATT and CDR2 SNEGSKA (reference sequence). The V gene end was trimmed by 2 bases and the J gene end by 4 bases; junction bases not matched to a gene: 6. The CDR3 spells CSARRDRGQANQPQHF. CDR3 DNA sequence: TGCAGTGCTAGAAGGGACAGGGGGCAAGCGAATCAGCCCCAGCATTTT.

The chain links TRBV7-6 to TRBJ2-3; 8 nucleotides line up with TRBD1. The CDR3 extends over 15 amino acids. From germline, CDR1 is SGHVS and CDR2 FNYEAQ. Trimming removed 5 bases from V and 3 bases from J; junction bases left unmatched: 7. The CDR3 DNA follows: TGTGCCAGCAGCCCCGGGACAGGTAGTACAGATACGCAGTATTTT. This sequence encodes CASSPGTGSTDTQYF.

V usage is TRBV4-1 and J usage is TRBJ2-7, with D maybe TRBD1 (6 bases). The V gene lost 3 bases and the J gene lost 0 bases, with 18 bases spanning the gap. CDR3 length equals 17 residues. Germline values: CDR1 MGHRA, CDR2 YSYEKL. The CDR3 here is CASSQYSGTPFSYEQYF. CDR3 in DNA: TGCGCCAGCAGCCAGTACTCCGGGACACCATTCTCCTACGAGCAGTACTTC.

The sample holds a few counts of this clonotype. V gene TRBV20-1 combines with J gene TRBJ2-7; 7 nucleotides align to TRBD1. The CDR3 runs to 16 residues. Losses at the gene ends were 4 bases for V and 5 bases for J; bases not matched to a gene: 17. Germline-derived CDR1 and CDR2 are DFQATT and SNEGSKA (reference sequence). The CDR3 loop reads CSAKRTLRGSVNEQYF. The DNA for the CDR3 is TGCAGTGCTAAGAGGACCCTCAGGGGGAGTGTTAACGAGCAGTACTTC.

The sample holds many counts of this clonotype. The V gene is TRBV3-1, the J gene TRBJ2-4, with no clear D. Per the germline V gene, CDR1 is LGHDT and CDR2 is YNNKEL (reference sequence). V was shortened by 0 bases and J by 7 bases, with 10 bases between the two germline ends. The CDR3 totals 14 residues. The DNA of the CDR3 is TGTGCCAGCAGCCAAGATGACAAAGGGAACATTCAGTACTTC. It yields the protein CASSQDDKGNIQYF.

At least ten counts were recorded for this clonotype. The CDR3 protein is CASSSAGSQRANEKLFF. The CDR3 region has the DNA TGTGCCAGCAGTTCCGCGGGCTCTCAACGGGCTAATGAAAAACTGTTTTTT. V gene TRBV12-3 or TRBV12-4 combines with J gene TRBJ1-4, with unresolved D. The V end was cut by 4 bases, the J end by 3 bases, with 18 bases between. The CDR3 is 17 residues long.

At least ten counts were recorded for this clonotype. The chain has TRBV2 and TRBJ1-2; D ambiguous. The CDR3 spans 13 residues. The germline CDR1 and CDR2 sequences are SNHLY and FYNNEI. V lost 8 bases to trimming and J lost 4 bases, with 14 bases between them. The CDR3 DNA follows: TGTGCCAGCCTGAGCTCAGCACGCTATGGCTACACCTTC. This translates into CASLSSARYGYTF.

This clonotype was counted between two and nine times. The J gene is TRBJ2-7, the V gene TRBV5-1; 10 nucleotides agree with TRBD2. Unmatched junction bases numbered 15, after V lost 1 base and J lost 5 bases. This CDR3 is 18 amino acids long. CDR1 and CDR2 (germline): SGHRS, YFSETQ. In nucleotides, the CDR3 is TGCGCCAGCAGCTTGAGGGTACTTGGGACTAGCGATTCCCACGAGCAGTACTTC. Residues: CASSLRVLGTSDSHEQYF.

This chain links TRBV27 with TRBJ2-5; D is uncertain. V was pared by 3 bases and J by 4 bases, with 15 bases between. The CDR3 consists of 15 residues. Germline V gene lookup returns CDR1 MNHEY and CDR2 SMNVEV (reference sequence). CDR3 residues: CASSFVAAFGETQYF. CDR3 sequence (DNA): TGTGCCAGCAGTTTTGTTGCGGCCTTCGGAGAGACCCAGTACTTC.

The chain combines TRBV6-1 with TRBJ1-3, with D uncertain. The CDR3 is made up of 15 amino acids. Trimming pared 0 bases from V and 0 bases from J, leaving 6 bases between. The germline CDR1 and CDR2 sequences are MNHNS and SASEGT. The CDR3 loop reads CASSEAMGSGNTIYF. CDR3 coding DNA: TGTGCCAGCAGTGAAGCGATGGGCTCTGGAAACACCATATATTTT.

This chain links TRBV7-6 with TRBJ2-5; 8 bases match TRBD2. The CDR3 has 14 residues. The V segment lost 5 bases and the J segment 4 bases; nucleotides outside the gene matches: 6. From germline, CDR1 is SGHVS and CDR2 FNYEAQ. The CDR3 nucleotides read TGTGCCAGCAGCATGAGCGGGAGTAGAGAGACCCAGTACTTC. This gives the protein CASSMSGSRETQYF.

The J gene is TRBJ1-2, the V gene TRBV14; 9 nucleotides agree with TRBD1. Losses at the gene ends were 0 bases for V and 6 bases for J; bases not matched to a gene: 8. The CDR3 spans 16 residues. Germline V gives CDR1 SGHDN, CDR2 FVKESK. This CDR3 reads CASSQEIRTGVDGYTF. In DNA, the CDR3 is TGTGCCAGCAGCCAAGAGATAAGGACAGGGGTGGATGGCTACACCTTC.

The chain carries TRBV7-2 and TRBJ2-3, with D perhaps TRBD2 (6 bases). The CDR3 loop spans 14 amino acids. The V and J ends lost 5 bases and 7 bases respectively, with 16 bases between them. Germline V gene data show CDR1 as SGHTA and CDR2 as FQGNSA. CDR3 amino acids: CASSPHRGSNTQYF. The CDR3 nucleotides are TGTGCCAGCAGCCCGCACCGGGGGAGTAATACGCAGTATTTT.

This clonotype has just a few counts. The rearrangement uses TRBV6-1 and TRBJ2-2; 8 positions match TRBD2. Germline V CDR1 and CDR2: MNHNS, SASEGT. The junction had 7 bases not matched to a gene; V was cut back by 2 bases and J by 8 bases. The CDR3 extends over 15 amino acids. CDR3 nucleotide sequence: TGTGCCAGCAGTGAACCAGCGGGAGTCTCTGGGGAGCTGTTTTTT. This gives the protein CASSEPAGVSGELFF.

The chain is built from TRBV6-5 and TRBJ2-4; 8 bases agree with TRBD1. Germline CDR1 and CDR2: MNHEY and SVGAGI. The V segment lost 2 bases and the J segment 7 bases; nucleotides outside the gene matches: 7. The CDR3 length is 15 residues. In nucleotides, the CDR3 is TGTGCCAGCAGTTACGACTCGGACAGGGATAACATTCAGTACTTC. Translated, it gives CASSYDSDRDNIQYF.

The V gene is TRBV7-2, the J gene TRBJ2-7, with 13 bases matching TRBD2. Germline-derived CDR1 and CDR2 are SGHTA and FQGNSA. The CDR3 spans 16 residues. V lost 4 bases and J lost 2; bases outside the gene matches: 5. The CDR3 region has the DNA TGTGCCAGCAGCTGGACTAGCGGGAGTCCCACCTACGAGCAGTACTTC. This codes for CASSWTSGSPTYEQYF.

This clonotype was found many times. The rearrangement links TRBV19 to TRBJ1-2, with a weak D call TRBD1 (5 bases). The CDR3 extends over 15 amino acids. Trimming left V 8 bases short and J 0 bases short, with 16 bases between. The V gene's germline CDR1 is LNHDA and CDR2 SQIVND (reference sequence). The CDR3 region has the DNA TGTGCCAGTGGCCGGGACTCCGGAGCTAACTATGGCTACACCTTC. This translates into CASGRDSGANYGYTF.

The chain carries TRBV3-1 and TRBJ2-7; D may be TRBD2 (6 bases). This CDR3 spans 16 amino acids. The V gene's germline CDR1 is LGHDT and CDR2 YNNKEL (reference sequence). The V end lost 4 bases, the J end lost 2 bases, and 18 bases lay between the germline ends. The CDR3 region is CASSPRLDLYPYEQYF. The CDR3 region has the DNA TGTGCCAGCAGCCCACGACTAGACCTCTACCCCTACGAGCAGTACTTC.

The chain joins TRBV4-1 to TRBJ1-2, with D perhaps TRBD1 (5 bases). The CDR3 is made up of 17 amino acids. The V gene's germline CDR1 is MGHRA and CDR2 YSYEKL. V shed 2 bases and J shed 4 bases, with 20 bases lying between them. The DNA of the CDR3 is TGCGCCAGCAGCCAACCCTCGGGGGGGGACCTTCGCTATGGCTACACCTTC. This translates into CASSQPSGGDLRYGYTF.

This clonotype was picked up a small number of times. This chain's CDR3 is CASSLRQGYTGELFF. The CDR3 DNA reads TGTGCCAGCAGCCTACGACAGGGCTACACCGGGGAGCTGTTTTTT. V gene TRBV27 combines with J gene TRBJ2-2; 7 bases line up with TRBD1. The CDR3 length is 15 residues. Germline CDR1 and CDR2: MNHEY and SMNVEV (reference sequence). Unmatched junction bases numbered 7, after V lost 6 bases and J lost 3 bases.

This clonotype was seen many times. The rearrangement links TRBV20-1 to TRBJ2-1, with a possible D match to TRBD2 (5 bases). Per the germline V gene, CDR1 is DFQATT and CDR2 is SNEGSKA (reference sequence). Trimming took off 7 bases at V and 8 bases at J, with 24 bases between the two ends. The CDR3 has 15 amino acids. CDR3 coding DNA: TGCAGTGGACGAGTGCGGTTCGGACTCGGCGATGAGCAGTTCTTC. The encoded protein is CSGRVRFGLGDEQFF.

V usage is TRBV27 and J usage is TRBJ2-1; perhaps TRBD1 as D (6 bases). This CDR3 has 13 amino acids. Trimming took 10 bases from V and 4 from J, leaving 14 bases between them. Germline CDR1 reads MNHEY; CDR2 reads SMNVEV (reference sequence). CDR3 amino acids: CATQGSLYNEQFF. The CDR3 nucleotides read TGTGCCACCCAGGGGAGCCTATACAATGAGCAGTTCTTC.

This clonotype appeared a few times. V usage is TRBV4-2 and J usage is TRBJ2-4; D is perhaps TRBD1 (7 bases). CDR3 size: 15 residues. The V and J ends lost 3 bases and 4 bases respectively, with 13 bases between them. From germline, CDR1 is LGHNA and CDR2 YNFKEQ. The DNA of the CDR3 is TGTGCCAGCAGCCAGGAGGGGGACAGAAAAAACATTCAGTACTTC. It codes for CASSQEGDRKNIQYF.

Many counts were recorded for this clonotype. The chain carries TRBV28 and TRBJ1-5; D possibly corresponds to TRBD1 (6 bases). The germline CDR1 and CDR2 sequences are MDHEN and SYDVKM. The ends were cut back, 5 bases at V and 6 bases at J, with 14 bases in the middle. The CDR3 loop spans 14 amino acids. CDR3: CASSRGWGGQPQHF. CDR3 nucleotides: TGTGCCAGCAGTAGGGGGTGGGGCGGTCAGCCCCAGCATTTT.

V usage is TRBV25-1 and J usage is TRBJ1-1; D is undetermined. Germline V CDR1 and CDR2: MGHDK, SYGVNS. V gave up 2 bases and J gave up 6 bases, with 10 bases separating them. The CDR3 has 13 amino acids. CDR3 nucleotides: TGTGCCAGCAGTGAAATTAACAGCGCTGAAGCTTTCTTT. It specifies CASSEINSAEAFF.

The chain combines TRBV28 with TRBJ2-1; 7 bases are shared with TRBD1. V lost 3 bases, J lost 7 bases, and 3 bases stayed unmatched. Germline V lookup: CDR1 MDHEN, CDR2 SYDVKM. This CDR3 has 13 amino acids. CDR3 loop: CASSFPGQNEQFF. Here the CDR3 DNA reads TGTGCCAGCAGTTTCCCGGGACAGAATGAGCAGTTCTTC.

The V call is TRBV12-3 or TRBV12-4, the J call TRBJ1-3; D gene ambiguous. The CDR3 length is 15 residues. The ends were cut back, 5 bases at V and 2 bases at J, with 13 bases in the middle. In DNA form, the CDR3 reads TGTGCCAGCAGTAGACTCGGAACGCCTGGAAACACCATATATTTT. This encodes CASSRLGTPGNTIYF.

This chain uses TRBV2 with TRBJ2-1; D not resolved. There are 14 residues in the CDR3. The V gene's germline CDR1 is SNHLY and CDR2 FYNNEI. The V end lost 4 bases, the J end lost 5 bases, and 12 bases lay between the germline ends. In DNA form, the CDR3 reads TGTGCCAGCAGTGCCAGCCTCAACAACAATGAGCAGTTCTTC. It yields the protein CASSASLNNNEQFF.